Each of the 18 T cell receptor beta chains below was sequenced from the same sample in a study of blood T cell repertoires in COVID-19. TCRdb's table, derived via immunoSEQ multiplex PCR, lists solely in-frame clones and lacks some. The data hold nearly 300,000 clones, with around 88% observed a single time. The specimen was peripheral blood. The origin of the receptors is a woman between 25 and 40 years old who had recovered from COVID-19.

This rearrangement joins TRBV18 to TRBJ1-5, with a tentative D call TRBD1 (5 bases). Deletions cut 2 bases from V and 6 bases from J, with 14 bases between. Germline lookup yields CDR1 KGHSH and CDR2 LQKENI. The CDR3 consists of 15 residues. CDR3 in amino acids: CASSPRQGGSQPQHF. The DNA of the CDR3 is TGTGCCAGCTCACCAAGGCAGGGAGGGAGTCAGCCCCAGCATTTT.

The chain couples TRBV28 to TRBJ1-5; 10 bases match TRBD1. CDR3 length: 16 residues. Germline V gene sequence: CDR1 MDHEN, CDR2 SYDVKM. Trimming cost V 6 bases and J 4 bases; bases outside gene matches: 9. CDR3 residues: CASSDRGQSRNQPQHF. The CDR3 bases are TGTGCCAGCAGCGACAGGGGGCAGTCCAGAAATCAGCCCCAGCATTTT.

This clone was found a few times. The J gene is TRBJ1-6, the V gene TRBV11-2; D perhaps matches TRBD1 (5 bases). The CDR3 is made up of 14 amino acids. V was shortened by 5 bases and J by 10 bases, with 15 bases between the two germline ends. Germline V gene lookup returns CDR1 SGHAT and CDR2 FQNNGV. The CDR3 region has the DNA TGTGCCAGCAGCCCGGACATTCCATCCTCACCCCTCCACTTT. The encoded protein is CASSPDIPSSPLHF.

This clone has just one count. This sequence joins TRBV24-1 and TRBJ1-4, with D tentatively TRBD1 (6 bases). The CDR3 is made up of 17 amino acids. Germline CDR1 KGHDR, CDR2 SFDVKD. The V gene lost 0 bases and the J gene lost 8 bases, with 18 bases spanning the gap. CDR3 bases: TGTGCCACCAGTGATTTGGGATCAGGGGTCGGGTGGGAAAAACTGTTTTTT. Protein sequence: CATSDLGSGVGWEKLFF.

This clone was seen only a few times. This chain connects TRBV28 to TRBJ2-5, with D maybe TRBD2 (6 bases). The CDR3 consists of 14 residues. From germline, CDR1 is MDHEN and CDR2 SYDVKM. Trimming removed 4 bases at V and 1 base at J, with 10 bases between. The chain's CDR3 is CASSSRDSQETQYF. The DNA of the CDR3 is TGTGCCAGCAGTTCCCGGGACTCCCAAGAGACCCAGTACTTC.

The chain is built from TRBV14 and TRBJ2-3; D is unclear. Germline CDR1 is SGHDN and CDR2 is FVKESK. V was pared by 6 bases and J by 2 bases, with 12 bases between. CDR3 length equals 14 residues. The CDR3 spells CASSQTFITDTQYF. CDR3 DNA: TGTGCCAGCAGTCAGACATTTATCACAGATACGCAGTATTTT.

The chain has TRBV21-1 and TRBJ1-5; whether TRBD1, the table's D call, matches the DNA was not checked. TRBV21-1 counts as a pseudogene. The CDR3 totals 15 residues. The CDR3 bases are TGTGCCAGCAGCGGGGCAGGAAAGAGCAATCAGCCCCAGCATTTT. It encodes CASSGAGKSNQPQHF.

V and J are TRBV2 and TRBJ1-4; D gene unclear. Germline CDR1 SNHLY, CDR2 FYNNEI. The CDR3 extends over 14 amino acids. V was cut by 6 bases and J by 0 bases, with 8 bases left in between. The DNA for the CDR3 is TGTGCCAGCAGGAGCGATTCAACTAATGAAAAACTGTTTTTT. Its protein product is CASRSDSTNEKLFF.

CDR3 region: CASRLRTDPGNTIYF. The CDR3 nucleotides are TGTGCCAGCAGACTTCGGACAGATCCTGGAAACACCATATATTTT. The J gene is TRBJ1-3, the V gene TRBV5-6, with a weak D call TRBD1 (6 bases). V lost 5 bases and J 2 bases, leaving 14 bases between the germline ends. CDR3 length: 15 amino acids. Looked up from germline, CDR1 is SGHDT and CDR2 is YYEEEE.

This rearrangement joins TRBV5-4 to TRBJ2-7; D is perhaps TRBD1 (5 bases). V was cut by 0 bases and J by 1 base, with 14 bases left in between. Germline V gene data show CDR1 as SGHNT and CDR2 as YYREEE (reference sequence). This CDR3 contains 16 residues. For the CDR3, the DNA is TGTGCCAGCAGCTTGGCCCGGCAGGGAAGTTCCTACGAGCAGTACTTC. It is translated as CASSLARQGSSYEQYF.

Ten or more counts support this clone. Other DNA sequences in this specimen translate into the identical CDR3. The chain joins TRBV5-4 to TRBJ1-2; possibly TRBD1 for D (5 bases). There are 14 residues in the CDR3. CDR1 and CDR2 (germline): SGHNT, YYREEE (reference sequence). V was cut by 0 bases and J by 5 bases, with 11 bases left in between. In DNA form, the CDR3 reads TGTGCCAGCAGCTTGGGCCAGGGAAGTTATGGCTACACCTTC. It encodes CASSLGQGSYGYTF.

This chain uses TRBV5-1 with TRBJ2-5; D is perhaps TRBD2 (6 bases). Germline CDR1 and CDR2: SGHRS and YFSETQ. This CDR3 is built from 14 residues. V was trimmed by 4 bases and J by 0 bases, leaving 10 bases between them. The CDR3 nucleotides are TGCGCCAGCAGCCCAAGCGGGTACCAAGAGACCCAGTACTTC. As protein: CASSPSGYQETQYF.

The CDR3 nucleotides are TGTGCCAGCAGCCCAGGGAGGGGTTGGGGCTACACCTTC. Translating gives CASSPGRGWGYTF. The J gene is TRBJ1-2, the V gene TRBV4-2; tentative D call: TRBD1 (5 bases). The CDR3 spans 13 residues. Germline V gene sequence: CDR1 LGHNA, CDR2 YNFKEQ. Trimming stripped 4 bases from V and 8 bases from J, with 14 bases between.

The V and J genes are TRBV14 and TRBJ2-7, with D possibly TRBD2 on 6 matching bases. The CDR3 extends over 15 amino acids. Trimming cost V 4 bases and J 1 base, with 14 bases left between them. Germline CDR1 reads SGHDN; CDR2 reads FVKESK. CDR3 nucleotides: TGTGCCAGCAGCCTCGGTCGGGCGGGATCCTACGAGCAGTACTTC. Protein sequence: CASSLGRAGSYEQYF.

This clone has a handful of counts. The chain employs TRBV5-4 and TRBJ1-6; D gene ambiguous. Trimming took 5 bases from V and 7 from J, leaving 22 bases between them. The CDR3 is 17 amino acids. CDR1 SGHNT and CDR2 YYREEE come from the germline V gene (reference sequence). The CDR3 coding sequence is TGTGCCAGCAGGTCGTCGCAGTTTGGGCAGACCAATTCACCCCTCCACTTT. Translated: CASRSSQFGQTNSPLHF.

The V and J genes are TRBV7-3 and TRBJ2-2, with a weak D call TRBD1 (6 bases). The CDR3 is 16 residues long. The germline V gene has CDR1 SGHTA and CDR2 FQGTGA. With 5 bases removed from V and 4 bases from J, the gap between germline ends came to 17 bases. CDR3 residues: CASSPHFRGGTGELFF. DNA of the CDR3: TGTGCCAGCAGCCCGCATTTCAGGGGCGGCACCGGGGAGCTGTTTTTT.

The J gene is TRBJ1-4, the V gene TRBV5-6; 7 bases match TRBD1. The germline V gene encodes CDR1 SGHDT and CDR2 YYEEEE. Trimming took 2 bases from V and 6 from J; bases not matched to a gene: 10. This CDR3 is built from 16 residues. The CDR3 nucleotides read TGTGCCAGCAGCTTCACCCCACAGGGGATTTATGAAAAACTGTTTTTT. It translates to CASSFTPQGIYEKLFF.

The chain uses TRBV9 and TRBJ2-2; TRBD1 matches 10 bases. Looked up from germline, CDR1 is SGDLS and CDR2 is YYNGEE. V was clipped by 8 bases and J by 3 bases; unmatched bases: 4. The CDR3 has 14 amino acids. The CDR3 DNA is TGTGCCAGTACCGGGACAGGGGACACCGGGGAGCTGTTTTTT. Its translation: CASTGTGDTGELFF. The full variable domain, in which reference TRBV9 and TRBJ2-2 provide the parts outside the CDR3, is DSGVTQTPKHLITATGQRVTLRCSPRSGDLSVYWYQQSLDQGLQFLIQYYNGEERAKGNILERFSAQQFPDLHSELNLSSLELGDSALYFCASTGTGDTGELFFGEGSRLTVL.